A single sample gave rise to the 32 T cell receptor beta chains below, sequenced in a study of tumor-infiltrating lymphocytes in primary liver carcinoma. Total RNA (about 500 ng) served as template for TCR beta cDNA synthesis primed by a constant-region primer. Researchers made the TCR beta libraries by running three nested multiplex PCR rounds with slightly modified ARM-PCR. In the first two PCR rounds, TRBV1-TRBV30 forward primers were paired with a C-beta reverse primer, and each round lasted around 10 cycles. TCRdb reanalysed the multiplex PCR reads using MiXCR and keeps one entry per CDR3 protein. The sample shows fewer than 400,000 distinct CDR3 sequences, approximately 65% of them seen only once. Germline DNA was also extracted, while the blood RNA originated from unsorted whole blood. The sample consisted of peripheral blood. These receptors were obtained from a man aged 40-49 years with primary liver carcinoma and hepatitis B virus infection.

Concerning this clonotype: The junction does not match germline at one end; this may be a read error. The V and J genes are TRBV6-2 or TRBV6-3 and TRBJ2-7; 11 positions agree with TRBD2. The CDR3 contains 20 residues. Germline V CDR1 and CDR2: MNHEY, SVGEGT. DNA for the CDR3: TGTGCCAGCAGTTACTCGCCGATAGAATTTAGCGGGAGGGCCTCCTACGGGCAGTACTTC. It codes for CASSYSPIEFSGRASYGQYF.

A remark on this clonotype: Given a much more abundant clone one base away, this may be a read error. The V call is TRBV6-2 or TRBV6-3, the J call TRBJ2-3; D is undetermined. This CDR3 is 15 amino acids long. Germline V gene lookup returns CDR1 MNHEY and CDR2 SVGEGT. The V end was cut by 7 bases, the J end by 6 bases, with 20 bases between. The CDR3 DNA is TGTGCCAGCACCATGAGCATCCGATACCCGGATACGCAGTATTTT. Amino acid sequence: CASTMSIRYPDTQYF.

As regards this clonotype: Germline and junction disagree at one end, which may indicate a read error. The chain has TRBV24-1 and TRBJ2-1, with D tentatively TRBD1 (6 bases). This CDR3 region has 16 residues. Germline assignment: CDR1 KGHDR and CDR2 SFDVKD. Here the CDR3 DNA reads TGTGACACCAGTGACCCCAGGGGAAGCCCCTACAATGAGCAGTTCTTC. Encoded protein: CDTSDPRGSPYNEQFF.

As to this clonotype: Just one base apart from a much larger clone, this may be a read error. The V call is TRBV5-1, the J call TRBJ2-1; D uncertain. Trimming stripped 0 bases from V and 11 bases from J, with 9 bases between. CDR3 length: 12 residues. The germline gives CDR1 SGHRS, CDR2 YFSETQ. This chain's CDR3 is CASSLAFTKQFF. The CDR3 coding sequence is TGCGCCAGCAGCTTGGCTTTCACTAAGCAGTTCTTC.

About this clonotype: At one end the junction does not follow the germline gene, possibly because of a read error. The chain uses TRBV6-2 or TRBV6-3 and TRBJ2-5; D may be TRBD1 or TRBD2 (5 bases each). The CDR3 sequence is 18 residues long. CDR1 is MNHEY and CDR2 is SVGEGT in the germline V gene. CDR3 loop: CASSSHPRDLLYQETQHF. CDR3 DNA sequence: TGTGCCAGCAGTTCCCACCCTCGGGACCTCCTGTACCAAGAGACCCAGCATTTC.

For the CDR3, the DNA is TGTGCCAGCTCACCCGGGGAAGATACGCAGTATTTT. Its protein is CASSPGEDTQYF. The chain is built from TRBV18 and TRBJ2-3; maybe TRBD2 (5 bases). Between the trimmed V and J ends, which lost 3 bases and 5 bases, there was a span of 6 bases. Germline V gene data show CDR1 as KGHSH and CDR2 as LQKENI. The CDR3 length is 12 residues.

This clonotype showed up just once. A read error may be the cause here, since a much bigger clone is one base away. The rearrangement joins TRBV7-8 to TRBJ2-7; D might be TRBD1 or TRBD2, each matching 5 bases. Between the trimmed V and J ends, which lost 11 bases and 3 bases, there was a span of 20 bases. From germline, CDR1 is SGHVS and CDR2 FQNEAQ. The CDR3 has 14 amino acids. The CDR3 reads CAEEVEGRGYEQYF. The CDR3, as DNA: TGTGCCGAAGAGGTAGAGGGGCGCGGCTACGAGCAGTACTTC.

The chain combines TRBV5-6 with TRBJ2-7; the D gene is possibly TRBD2 (5 bases). Trimming removed 2 bases from V and 0 bases from J, with 12 bases in between. The CDR3 has 15 residues. In germline, CDR1 is SGHDT, CDR2 YYEEEE. This chain's CDR3 is CASSLGGVSSYEQYF. CDR3 in DNA: TGTGCCAGCAGCTTAGGAGGAGTGAGCTCCTACGAGCAGTACTTC. The variable domain in full, with the rest retrieved from reference TRBV5-6 and TRBJ2-7, is DAGVTQSPTHLIKTRGQQVTLRCSPKSGHDTVSWYQQALGQGPQFIFQYYEEEERQRGNFPDRFSGHQFPNYSSELNVNALLLGDSALYLCASSLGGVSSYEQYFGPGTRLTVT.

This clonotype was recorded at least ten times. This sequence joins TRBV4-1 and TRBJ1-2, with 9 bases matching TRBD1. The CDR3 spans 14 residues. Germline CDR1 MGHRA, CDR2 YSYEKL. V lost 4 bases and J lost 4; bases outside the gene matches: 4. CDR3 nucleotides: TGCGCCAGCAGCCTGGACAGGGGCGGCTATGGCTACACCTTC. This codes for CASSLDRGGYGYTF.

By sample share, this clonotype is medium-sized. J is TRBJ2-3 and V is TRBV11-2, with TRBD2 matching over 8 bases. CDR3 length: 15 residues. With V trimmed by 1 base and J by 6 bases, 6 bases remained unmatched. In germline, CDR1 is SGHAT, CDR2 FQNNGV. The CDR3 sequence: CASSLGSGGRDTQYF. CDR3 DNA: TGTGCCAGCAGCTTAGGATCGGGAGGGCGGGATACGCAGTATTTT. Full variable domain (remainder filled in from reference TRBV11-2 and TRBJ2-3): EAGVAQSPRYKIIEKRQSVAFWCNPISGHATLYWYQQILGQGPKLLIQFQNNGVVDDSQLPKDRFSAERLKGVDSTLKIQPAKLEDSAVYLCASSLGSGGRDTQYFGPGTRLTVL.

A single count supports this clonotype. This may stem from a read error, because a much larger clone lies one nucleotide away. The chain couples TRBV5-4 to TRBJ2-7, with D unresolved. V lost 0 bases, J lost 0 bases, and 7 bases lay in between. Germline-derived CDR1 and CDR2 are SGHNT and YYREEE (reference sequence). The CDR3 spans 14 residues. The CDR3 here is CASSLGVISYEQYF. The CDR3, as DNA: TGTGCCAGCAGCTTGGGTGTTATCTCCTACGAGCAGTACTTC.

This clonotype was recorded a few times. The genes are TRBV5-4 and TRBJ2-7, with TRBD1 matching over 9 bases. Germline CDR1 reads SGHNT; CDR2 reads YYREEE (reference sequence). CDR3 length: 14 amino acids. The V segment lost 2 bases and the J segment 4 bases; nucleotides outside the gene matches: 4. For the CDR3, the DNA is TGTGCCAGCAGCTTCGGACAGGGGAGGTACGAGCAGTACTTC. This gives the protein CASSFGQGRYEQYF.

This clonotype was counted a single time. This sequence joins TRBV6-6 and TRBJ1-5, with 8 nucleotides matching TRBD1. There are 16 residues in the CDR3. Germline-derived CDR1 and CDR2 are MNHNY and SVGAGI (reference sequence). The CDR3 sequence is CVSSPGQGMGNQPQHF. The CDR3 DNA follows: TGTGTCAGTAGCCCTGGACAGGGCATGGGCAATCAGCCCCAGCATTTT.

The V call is TRBV29-1, the J call TRBJ2-5; no clear D. This CDR3 spans 12 amino acids. V shed 8 bases and J shed 7 bases, with 17 bases lying between them. Germline CDR1 SQVTM, CDR2 ANQGSEA. CDR3 bases: TGCAGCATTCCACTGGGCGTGGTGACCCAGTACTTC. Amino acids: CSIPLGVVTQYF. Using reference TRBV29-1 and TRBJ2-5 for the parts outside the CDR3, the full variable domain is SAVISQKPSRDICQRGTSLTIQCQVDSQVTMMFWYRQQPGQSLTLIATANQGSEATYESGFVIDKFPISRPNLTFSTLTVSNMSPEDSSIYLCSIPLGVVTQYFGPGTRLLVL.

This clonotype was seen at least ten times. This chain connects TRBV12-3 or TRBV12-4 to TRBJ1-4; no firm D call. This CDR3 is built from 12 residues. The germline V and J ends were trimmed by 6 bases and 5 bases, with 7 bases remaining between them. In nucleotides, the CDR3 is TGTGCCAGCAGCCTCGCAAATGAAAAACTGTTTTTT. It specifies CASSLANEKLFF.

The table lists this clonotype with a few counts. This sequence joins TRBV6-6 and TRBJ1-2; D call uncertain. The CDR3 runs 14 residues. V shed 2 bases and J shed 4 bases, with 11 bases lying between them. Germline V gene lookup returns CDR1 MNHNY and CDR2 SVGAGI (reference sequence). The CDR3 nucleotides are TGTGCCAGCAGTTACGGTGTTTTACTCTATGGCTACACCTTC. Its protein is CASSYGVLLYGYTF.

This clonotype was seen repeatedly, ten times or more. The chain recombines TRBV6-1 with TRBJ2-7, with D hard to call. The ends were cut back, 6 bases at V and 0 bases at J, with 12 bases in the middle. There are 14 residues in the CDR3. The V gene's germline CDR1 is MNHNS and CDR2 SASEGT. The CDR3 region has the DNA TGTGCCAGCAGCTTACGACCGGACTCCTACGAGCAGTACTTC. Encoded protein: CASSLRPDSYEQYF.

Notes on this clonotype: A read error may explain this, as a much larger clone is one base away. This chain uses TRBV4-1 with TRBJ2-5, with D perhaps matching TRBD2 (6 bases). The CDR3 runs to 15 residues. Germline V gives CDR1 MGHRA, CDR2 YSYEKL. For the CDR3, the DNA is TGCACCAGCAGCCAAGATGGGACTTCCCAAGAGACCCAGTACTTC. It encodes CTSSQDGTSQETQYF.

On this clonotype itself: This clone may be a read error of a much larger clone one base away. V is TRBV4-1 and J is TRBJ2-5, with 7 nucleotides matching TRBD2. This CDR3 comprises 13 residues. Germline V gene sequence: CDR1 MGHRA, CDR2 YSYEKL. V was pared by 5 bases and J by 9 bases, with 9 bases of the junction left unmatched. The DNA for the CDR3 is TGCGCCAGCAGCTTTGGGCCCCGGGAGGCCCAGTACTTC. Protein sequence: CASSFGPREAQYF.

As to this clonotype: No conserved phenylalanine or tryptophan ends this CDR3, so it is likely a read error. This chain joins TRBV11-2 and TRBJ1-1, with D uncertain. The CDR3 consists of 13 residues. From germline, CDR1 is SGHAT and CDR2 FQNNGV. Trimming removed 5 bases at V and 1 base at J, with 8 bases between. The CDR3 DNA reads as TGTGCCAGCAGCCTAGCAAGGAACACTGAAGCTTTCTAT. It codes for CASSLARNTEAFY.

The chain has TRBV19 and TRBJ1-1; TRBD1 agrees at 10 bases. The CDR3 length is 15 residues. CDR1 is LNHDA, CDR2 SQIVND, per germline (reference sequence). Trimming removed 5 bases from V and 3 bases from J; junction bases left unmatched: 6. Here the CDR3 DNA reads TGTGCCAGTAGTCGCCCCGGGACAGGGGACACTGAAGCTTTCTTT. The encoded protein is CASSRPGTGDTEAFF.

This clonotype was recorded at least ten times. The CDR3 region has the DNA TGTGCCAGCACACTAGGGGGGAGCACAGATACGCAGTATTTT. Translation: CASTLGGSTDTQYF. The chain has TRBV6-1 and TRBJ2-3, with D perhaps assigned TRBD1 or TRBD2 (6 bases each). The CDR3 is 14 amino acids. V was clipped by 7 bases and J by 0 bases, with 11 bases between them. The germline V gene encodes CDR1 MNHNS and CDR2 SASEGT.

Remarks on this clonotype: Possible read error: a much larger clone is one base away. The gene calls are TRBV12-3 or TRBV12-4 and TRBJ2-7; D might be TRBD1 or TRBD2, each matching 7 bases. Between the trimmed V and J ends, which lost 2 bases and 6 bases, there was a span of 11 bases. CDR3 size: 13 residues. The CDR3 coding sequence is TGTGCCAGCAGTTTAATCAGGGGGGGCGAGCAGTACTTC. Protein product: CASSLIRGGEQYF.

Concerning this clonotype itself: This may stem from a read error, because a much larger clone lies one nucleotide away. The chain employs TRBV6-1 and TRBJ1-5, with a weak D call TRBD1 (6 bases). Trimming cost V 11 bases and J 2 bases, with 13 bases left between them. The CDR3 contains 13 residues. Germline lookup yields CDR1 MNHNS and CDR2 SASEGT. In DNA form, the CDR3 reads TGTGCCGGTATAGAGGGGGGCAATCAGCCCCAGCATTTT. Its translation: CAGIEGGNQPQHF.

This CDR3 is CASSAGFGTLGFEQYF. The CDR3 DNA reads as TGTGCCAGCAGCGCCGGTTTCGGGACTCTCGGGTTCGAGCAGTATTTT. The chain is built from TRBV5-6 and TRBJ2-3, with a tentative D call TRBD2 (6 bases). The CDR3 totals 16 residues. V lost 4 bases and J lost 11, with 26 bases in between. CDR1 and CDR2 from the germline V gene are SGHDT and YYEEEE.

A note on this clonotype: One end of the junction does not line up with germline, which may come from a read error. This CDR3 reads CASSSSTGNQETQYF. CDR3 bases: TGTGCTAGCAGCTCCTCTACAGGGAACCAAGAGACCCAGTACTTC. The rearrangement uses TRBV5-4 and TRBJ2-5, with D possibly TRBD1 on 6 matching bases. The CDR3 contains 15 residues. Germline CDR1 SGHNT, CDR2 YYREEE (reference sequence).

This chain links TRBV2 with TRBJ2-2; 7 nucleotides align to TRBD2. CDR3 size: 15 residues. Trimming took 11 bases from V and 4 from J; bases not matched to a gene: 13. Germline lookup yields CDR1 SNHLY and CDR2 FYNNEI. The CDR3 here is CAGEGEGSRTGELFF. CDR3 sequence (DNA): TGTGCCGGCGAAGGGGAGGGGTCGCGCACCGGGGAGCTGTTTTTT.

The sample holds many counts of this clonotype. The chain combines TRBV6-1 with TRBJ2-7; no definite D call. This CDR3 contains 14 residues. V was clipped by 6 bases and J by 2 bases, with 14 bases between them. Per the germline V gene, CDR1 is MNHNS and CDR2 is SASEGT. This chain's CDR3 is CASRIDLRTYEQYF. CDR3 coding DNA: TGTGCCAGCAGGATTGATCTAAGGACCTACGAGCAGTACTTC.

A remark on this clonotype: The germline gene is not matched at one end of the junction; a read error may be the cause. This sequence joins TRBV11-3 and TRBJ2-7; D is possibly TRBD1 (5 bases). This CDR3 has 13 residues. The germline CDR1 and CDR2 sequences are SGHNT and YENEEA. CDR3 region: CANSLIRVYEQYF. As DNA, the CDR3 is TGTGCCAACAGCTTAATCAGGGTATACGAGCAGTACTTC.

Notes on this clonotype: A much larger clone sits a single nucleotide away, making a read error possible. Since no conserved phenylalanine or tryptophan closes the CDR3, a read error is the likely cause. The chain recombines TRBV12-3 or TRBV12-4 with TRBJ2-2; D may be TRBD2 (5 bases). V shed 7 bases and J shed 13 bases, with 16 bases lying between them. The CDR3 contains 12 residues. The CDR3 loop is CASNLPGIGLFL. The DNA for the CDR3 is TGTGCCAGCAACCTCCCGGGGATTGGGCTGTTTCTT.

A word on this clonotype: A much larger clonotype is one base distant, so this may be a read error. The chain is built from TRBV24-1 and TRBJ2-1, with D unclear. The CDR3 extends over 14 amino acids. Trimming removed 4 bases from V and 8 bases from J, with 14 bases in between. CDR1 and CDR2 from the germline V gene are KGHDR and SFDVKD. The CDR3 coding sequence is TGTGCCACCAGTGACCCTTCGGATTCGTATGAGCAGTTCTTC. Its translation: CATSDPSDSYEQFF.

Of note for this clonotype: The conserved phenylalanine or tryptophan normally closing the CDR3 is absent here, so this likely arose from a read error. The limits of the CDR3 on the DNA are not certain, so only TCRdb's listed CDR3 is given. V is TRBV11-2 and J is TRBJ2-7; the D segment call TRBD1 is taken from the table without a DNA check. Termini included, the CDR3 measures 13 amino acids. CDR1 is SGHAT and CDR2 is FQNNGV in the germline V gene. CDR3 sequence reads: CASSLAGVGEQYL.